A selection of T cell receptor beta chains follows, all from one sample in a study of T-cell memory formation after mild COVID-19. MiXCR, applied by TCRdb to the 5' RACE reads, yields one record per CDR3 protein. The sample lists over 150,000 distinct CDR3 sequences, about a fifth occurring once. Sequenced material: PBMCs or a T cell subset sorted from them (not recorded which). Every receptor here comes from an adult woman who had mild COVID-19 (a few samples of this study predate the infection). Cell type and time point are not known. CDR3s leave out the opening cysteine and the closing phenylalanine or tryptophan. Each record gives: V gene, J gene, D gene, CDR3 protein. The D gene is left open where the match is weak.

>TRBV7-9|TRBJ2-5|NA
ASSLGRLPQETQY
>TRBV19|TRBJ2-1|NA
ASSTLRGNEQF
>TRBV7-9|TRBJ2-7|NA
ASSLHLSYEQY
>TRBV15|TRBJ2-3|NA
ATSGTALTDTQY
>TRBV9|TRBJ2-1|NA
ASSVEGDEQF
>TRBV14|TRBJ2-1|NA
ASSHLREALPSNEQF
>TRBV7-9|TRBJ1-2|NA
ASSLESYGYT
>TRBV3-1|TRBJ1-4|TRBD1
SSRRTGPNEKLF
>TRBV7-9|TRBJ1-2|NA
ASSLYTSTYGYT
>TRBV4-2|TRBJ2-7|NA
ASSQGGATYEQY
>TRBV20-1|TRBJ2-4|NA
SARDYRRIKGKNIQY
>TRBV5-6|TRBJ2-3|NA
ASSLGYGLASTDTQY
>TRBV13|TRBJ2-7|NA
ASSLERVSYEQY
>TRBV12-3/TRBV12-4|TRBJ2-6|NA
ASSLPQGSSGANVLT
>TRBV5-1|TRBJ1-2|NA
ASSSSPTVNYGYT
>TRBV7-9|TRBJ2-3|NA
ASSFLPGETDTQY
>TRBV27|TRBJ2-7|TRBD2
ASSLMGLAGYEQY
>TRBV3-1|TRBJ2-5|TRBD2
ASSQEDEREAEYQETQY
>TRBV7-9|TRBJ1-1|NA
ASSPYRTEAF
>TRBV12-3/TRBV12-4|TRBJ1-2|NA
ASSGAGHGGLIGYT
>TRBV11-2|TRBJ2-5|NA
ASSFSYSETQY
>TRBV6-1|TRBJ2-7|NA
ASSEEPEGAYEQY
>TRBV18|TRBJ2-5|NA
ASSPPARERETQY
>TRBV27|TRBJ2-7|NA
ASRPYGGGRRTYEQY
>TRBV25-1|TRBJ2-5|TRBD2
ASSDPGGQETQY
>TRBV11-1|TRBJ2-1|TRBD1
ASSSHRRVIGTDSSYNEQF
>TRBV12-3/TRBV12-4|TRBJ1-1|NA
ASSLVGSAEAF
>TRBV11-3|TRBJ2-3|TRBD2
ASSQGLALYSADTQY